These T cell receptor beta chains were read from a single sample in a study of T-cell memory formation after mild COVID-19. TCRdb recomputed calls from the 5' RACE reads with MiXCR, one row per CDR3 protein. Among 210,000 or so distinct CDR3 sequences listed, roughly 18% were seen once. Specimen: PBMCs or a T cell subset sorted from them (not recorded which). Source of these receptors: an adult woman who had mild COVID-19 (a few samples of this study predate the infection). Cell type and time point are not known. Both conserved end residues are part of each CDR3. A D gene is named only where the DNA matches it firmly.

CATSRERGTYNEQFF,15,.,TRBV15,TRBJ2-1
CSVDMPETQYF,11,.,TRBV29-1,TRBJ2-5
CASRSLSGGAIVTQYF,16,TRBD2,TRBV27,TRBJ2-5
CASQTGGQETQYF,13,TRBD1,TRBV25-1,TRBJ2-5
CASSQGWTTYGYTF,14,.,TRBV3-1,TRBJ1-2
CASSPSGGIVRETQYF,16,.,TRBV7-9,TRBJ2-5
CASSLGTPYNEQFF,14,.,TRBV5-1,TRBJ2-1
CASSGQGYGYTF,12,.,TRBV18,TRBJ1-2
CASSFVDQPQHF,12,.,TRBV5-5,TRBJ1-5
CASRLMEGATEAFF,14,.,TRBV12-3/TRBV12-4,TRBJ1-1
CASSSGQAGDGYTF,14,TRBD1,TRBV5-1,TRBJ1-2
CSASPPFDRGHGYTF,15,TRBD1,TRBV20-1,TRBJ1-2
CASSAWDRNSPLHF,14,TRBD1,TRBV9,TRBJ1-6
CASSLLAGEQYF,12,TRBD2,TRBV3-1,TRBJ2-7
CASSPLDRGSDTF,13,TRBD1,TRBV11-3,TRBJ1-2
CASSQWGYNEQFF,13,.,TRBV3-1,TRBJ2-1
CASSFKRGGEKLFF,14,.,TRBV12-3/TRBV12-4,TRBJ1-4
CASSLVGTASSYEQYF,16,.,TRBV7-2,TRBJ2-7
CASSQGATLRYSYEQYF,17,.,TRBV4-3,TRBJ2-7
CASSGPGGLSVETQYF,16,.,TRBV9,TRBJ2-5
CASSYSTKETQYF,13,.,TRBV6-5,TRBJ2-5
CASTGTGARTEAFF,14,TRBD1,TRBV4-1,TRBJ1-1
CASSHAGKTQYF,12,.,TRBV7-2,TRBJ2-5
CASSGQGIDTGELFF,15,TRBD1,TRBV5-4,TRBJ2-2
CASSQDPRGRNEQFF,15,.,TRBV4-1,TRBJ2-1
CSVEPAGRETQYF,13,.,TRBV29-1,TRBJ2-5
CAWSVRGGDNEKLFF,15,.,TRBV30,TRBJ1-4
CASSYGAGANYEQYF,15,.,TRBV6-5,TRBJ2-7
CATSEALLQEQFF,13,.,TRBV24-1,TRBJ2-1
CASNGRGYNEQFF,13,TRBD2,TRBV5-1,TRBJ2-1